These 20 T cell receptor beta chains were sequenced from one sample in a study of blood T cell repertoires in COVID-19. The table came from immunoSEQ multiplex PCR; TCRdb's copy has only in-frame clones and leaves some out. The top ten hold 5.7% of the sample, which has under 300,000 clones, around four fifths seen once. The sequencing input was peripheral blood. Source of these receptors: a man older than 75 with acute or convalescent COVID-19.

The chain combines TRBV5-8 with TRBJ2-5; D is undetermined. This CDR3 has 14 residues. The ends were cut back, 4 bases at V and 7 bases at J, with 17 bases in the middle. Per germline, CDR1 SGHTS and CDR2 YDEGEE. This chain's CDR3 is CASSLPFITGTQYF. The CDR3 DNA reads as TGTGCCAGCAGCCTCCCCTTTATCACGGGGACCCAGTACTTC.

The chain is built from TRBV7-9 and TRBJ1-5; a possible D gene is TRBD1 (5 bases). The V gene's germline CDR1 is SEHNR and CDR2 FQNEAQ (reference sequence). This CDR3 has 15 residues. Between the trimmed V and J ends, which lost 0 bases and 0 bases, there was a span of 6 bases. CDR3 protein: CASSLAGGSNQPQHF. The CDR3 DNA sequence: TGTGCCAGCAGCTTAGCCGGGGGTAGCAATCAGCCCCAGCATTTT. Supplemented by reference TRBV7-9 and TRBJ1-5, the full variable domain reads DTGVSQNPRHKITKRGQNVTFRCDPISEHNRLYWYRQTLGQGPEFLTYFQNEAQLEKSRLLSDRFSAERPKGSFSTLEIQRTEQGDSAMYLCASSLAGGSNQPQHFGDGTRLSIL.

This clone occurred a few times. This chain uses TRBV9 with TRBJ1-1, with D perhaps TRBD1 (5 bases). CDR3 length equals 13 residues. Between the trimmed V and J ends, which lost 4 bases and 4 bases, there was a span of 11 bases. Germline V lookup: CDR1 SGDLS, CDR2 YYNGEE. The CDR3 spells CASSQGLGTEAFF. DNA of the CDR3: TGTGCCAGCAGCCAGGGACTCGGCACTGAAGCTTTCTTT.

The V and J genes are TRBV9 and TRBJ2-7, with D maybe TRBD1 (7 bases). The CDR3 covers 16 residues. V lost 0 bases and J lost 6, with 19 bases in between. Germline CDR1 and CDR2: SGDLS and YYNGEE. The chain's CDR3 is CASSVGQGGPPSEQYF. The CDR3 DNA is TGTGCCAGCAGCGTAGGACAGGGAGGCCCACCTTCCGAGCAGTACTTC.

The rearrangement uses TRBV10-3 and TRBJ1-2; D is unresolved. Germline CDR1 ENHRY, CDR2 SYGVKD. The CDR3 contains 13 residues. V was shortened by 2 bases and J by 5 bases, with 9 bases between the two germline ends. The CDR3 DNA follows: TGTGCCATCAGTGAGGACACTTTTTATGGCTACACCTTC. Translation gives CAISEDTFYGYTF.

The chain carries TRBV11-2 and TRBJ2-7; a possible D gene is TRBD1 (6 bases). Germline loops: CDR1 SGHAT, CDR2 FQNNGV. The CDR3 runs to 13 residues. V lost 1 base, J lost 4 bases, and 8 bases lay in between. This CDR3 is CASSLGTAYEQYF. CDR3 DNA: TGTGCCAGCAGCTTAGGGACAGCATACGAGCAGTACTTC.

The chain combines TRBV2 with TRBJ2-6, with D perhaps TRBD1 (6 bases). V was trimmed by 0 bases and J by 2 bases, leaving 11 bases between them. Germline V gene data show CDR1 as SNHLY and CDR2 as FYNNEI. This CDR3 contains 17 residues. The CDR3 nucleotides are TGTGCCAGCAGTGAAGCCGCGACAGGAACTGGGGCCAACGTCCTGACTTTC. Its protein product is CASSEAATGTGANVLTF.

The genes are TRBV6-5 and TRBJ2-2, with 10 bases fitting TRBD1. The CDR3 is made up of 16 amino acids. The germline gives CDR1 MNHEY, CDR2 SVGAGI. V lost 4 bases to trimming and J lost 6 bases; unmatched junction nucleotides: 8. CDR3 coding DNA: TGTGCCAGCAGTTCCGGCCCCGGGACAGGGGCCGGGGAGCTGTTTTTT. Protein product: CASSSGPGTGAGELFF.

This clone was seen just once. This CDR3 reads CASSQGQVTYEQYF. The CDR3 DNA reads TGTGCCAGCAGCCAGGGACAGGTAACCTACGAGCAGTACTTC. The V and J genes are TRBV3-1 (or the pseudogene TRBV3-2) and TRBJ2-7, with 8 bases that match TRBD1. This CDR3 contains 14 residues. V lost 3 bases, J lost 2 bases, and 3 bases stayed unmatched. CDR1 is LGHDT and CDR2 is YNNKEL in the germline V gene (reference sequence).

The V gene is TRBV5-5, the J gene TRBJ2-7; 9 nucleotides match TRBD1. CDR1 is SGHKS, CDR2 YYEKEE, per germline (reference sequence). Trimming took 1 base from V and 7 from J; bases not matched to a gene: 9. The CDR3 length is 15 residues. CDR3 in amino acids: CASSLFAGQGGEQYF. The CDR3 region has the DNA TGTGCCAGCAGCTTGTTTGCGGGACAGGGCGGAGAGCAGTACTTC. The full variable domain, rest sourced from reference TRBV5-5 and TRBJ2-7, is DAGVTQSPTHLIKTRGQQVTLRCSPISGHKSVSWYQQVLGQGPQFIFQYYEKEERGRGNFPDRFSARQFPNYSSELNVNALLLGDSALYLCASSLFAGQGGEQYFGPGTRLTVT.

The chain couples TRBV15 to TRBJ2-5; perhaps TRBD2 as D (5 bases). V lost 0 bases and J lost 5, with 13 bases in between. The CDR3 covers 15 residues. The V gene's germline CDR1 is LNHNV and CDR2 YYDKDF (reference sequence). CDR3 nucleotide sequence: TGTGCCACCAGCAGAGATTCGGGGATCTGGGAGACCCAGTACTTC. Its translation is CATSRDSGIWETQYF.

The sample holds one count of this clone. The chain links TRBV6-5 to TRBJ1-1; D possibly corresponds to TRBD1 (5 bases). Germline CDR1 reads MNHEY; CDR2 reads SVGAGI. Trimming pared 0 bases from V and 3 bases from J, leaving 11 bases between. CDR3 size: 15 residues. CDR3: CASSYSSQGYTEAFF. The DNA of the CDR3 is TGTGCCAGCAGTTACTCGAGCCAGGGCTACACTGAAGCTTTCTTT.

The rearrangement links TRBV7-8 to TRBJ1-1; D is ambiguous. This CDR3 contains 13 residues. The V and J ends lost 1 base and 1 base respectively, with 4 bases between them. CDR1 is SGHVS, CDR2 FQNEAQ, per germline. CDR3 residues: CASSLDRNTEAFF. The CDR3 nucleotides are TGTGCCAGCAGCTTAGATCGGAACACTGAAGCTTTCTTT.

The chain carries TRBV29-1 and TRBJ2-7, with D unresolved. Looked up from germline, CDR1 is SQVTM and CDR2 is ANQGSEA. The CDR3 loop spans 13 amino acids. V gave up 7 bases and J gave up 1 base, with 14 bases separating them. CDR3 protein: CSARVTASYEQYF. The CDR3 DNA reads as TGCAGCGCTCGGGTGACGGCATCCTACGAGCAGTACTTC.

Points on this clone: Different DNA sequences within this sample yield the same CDR3. The V call is TRBV7-3, the J call TRBJ2-1, with D maybe TRBD2 (6 bases). V lost 2 bases, J lost 4 bases, and 6 bases lay in between. The CDR3 runs 13 residues. From germline, CDR1 is SGHTA and CDR2 FQGTGA. The CDR3: CASSLGLYNEQFF. As DNA, the CDR3 is TGTGCCAGCAGCTTAGGACTATACAATGAGCAGTTCTTC.

The V and J genes are TRBV10-3 and TRBJ2-2; TRBD2 might be the D (6 bases). Per germline, CDR1 ENHRY and CDR2 SYGVKD. The CDR3 is 14 residues long. Trimming shortened V by 2 bases and J by 4 bases, and 8 bases separated the two germline ends. The CDR3 DNA follows: TGTGCCATCAGTGAGCTGGGGGGCACCGGGGAGCTGTTTTTT. This gives the protein CAISELGGTGELFF.

DNA of the CDR3: TGTGCCAGCTCACAGACTAGCGGGGGGGTAAATGAGCAGTACTTC. As protein: CASSQTSGGVNEQYF. The chain is built from TRBV18 and TRBJ2-7; the match to TRBD2 covers 14 bases. The CDR3 covers 15 residues. Germline trimming cut 4 bases from V and 7 bases from J; bases unmatched to any gene: 6. Germline V CDR1 and CDR2: KGHSH, LQKENI.

The gene calls are TRBV4-1 and TRBJ2-2; 7 bases map to TRBD2. Germline V gene data show CDR1 as MGHRA and CDR2 as YSYEKL. The V and J ends lost 0 bases and 4 bases, in that order; junction bases with no gene match: 11. This CDR3 is 18 amino acids long. The CDR3 sequence: CASSQDWPYPGGTGELFF. CDR3 in DNA: TGCGCCAGCAGCCAAGATTGGCCGTACCCGGGGGGCACCGGGGAGCTGTTTTTT.

The V and J genes are TRBV19 and TRBJ1-1, with D tentatively TRBD1 (6 bases). The CDR3 has 14 amino acids. Between the trimmed V and J ends, which lost 5 bases and 0 bases, there was a span of 10 bases. CDR1 and CDR2 (germline): LNHDA, SQIVND (reference sequence). CDR3 region: CASSRTEMNTEAFF. The CDR3 nucleotides read TGTGCCAGTAGTCGGACAGAGATGAACACTGAAGCTTTCTTT.

The chain has TRBV6-5 and TRBJ2-3; D is perhaps TRBD1 (5 bases). The CDR3 has 13 residues. Trimming shortened V by 7 bases and J by 4 bases, and 12 bases separated the two germline ends. CDR1 MNHEY and CDR2 SVGAGI come from the germline V gene. Written as DNA, the CDR3 is TGTGCCAGCACAGGGTATTCGGCAGATACGCAGTATTTT. It codes for CASTGYSADTQYF.